The rows below give T cell receptor beta chains drawn from one sample of a study of identical twins. TCRdb reprocessed the 5' RACE reads with MiXCR, giving one entry per CDR3 protein. The sample has more than 650,000 distinct CDR3 sequences, less than 7% seen once. Specimen: naive T cells sorted from blood. All receptors derive from a young man in good health. Both conserved end residues are part of each CDR3. The D gene is left open where the match is weak. Expanded clones are given a class, and other clones once, few, many or no size at all.

many	TRBJ2-1	TRBD2	TRBV5-1	CASTPGGGYNEQFF	TGCGCCAGCACCCCGGGGGGGGGATACAATGAGCAGTTCTTC
NA	TRBJ2-2	TRBD1	TRBV12-5	CASGFGTGSTGELFF	TGTGCTAGTGGTTTTGGGACAGGGTCCACCGGGGAGCTGTTTTTT
many	TRBJ2-4	NA	TRBV7-8	CASSFPAGVTKNIQYF	TGTGCCAGCAGCTTCCCTGCTGGGGTTACCAAAAACATTCAGTACTTC
many	TRBJ2-7	NA	TRBV4-2	CASSHPGTGQSYEQYF	TGTGCCAGCAGCCACCCAGGGACTGGTCAGTCCTACGAGCAGTACTTC
many	TRBJ2-1	TRBD1	TRBV15	CATSRDRDSSYNEQFF	TGTGCCACCAGCAGAGACAGGGACAGCTCCTACAATGAGCAGTTCTTC
few	TRBJ2-7	TRBD2	TRBV6-2/TRBV6-3	CASYSGRAYEQYF	TGTGCCAGCTATAGCGGGAGGGCCTACGAGCAGTACTTC
NA	TRBJ2-7	TRBD1	TRBV5-1	CASGPGTGVNEQYF	TGCGCCAGCGGACCCGGGACAGGGGTGAACGAGCAGTACTTC
many	TRBJ2-1	TRBD1	TRBV6-4	CASSDNYGTGNNEQFF	TGTGCCAGCAGTGACAACTATGGGACAGGGAATAATGAGCAGTTCTTC
few	TRBJ2-4	NA	TRBV20-1	CSARRQSAKNIQYF	TGCAGTGCTAGACGACAGTCAGCCAAAAACATTCAGTACTTC
few	TRBJ2-5	TRBD1	TRBV9	CASSEGAGETQYF	TGTGCCAGCAGCGAGGGGGCGGGAGAGACCCAGTACTTC
many	TRBJ2-2	TRBD2	TRBV29-1	CSVELAGGPVTGELFF	TGCAGCGTTGAACTAGCGGGAGGGCCCGTCACCGGGGAGCTGTTTTTT
few	TRBJ1-3	TRBD1	TRBV5-1	CASSSRQGSGNTIYF	TGCGCCAGCAGCTCCAGACAGGGCTCAGGAAACACCATATATTTT
many	TRBJ2-3	NA	TRBV27	CATGLTGAPSTDTQYF	TGTGCCACCGGACTTACAGGAGCTCCTAGCACAGATACGCAGTATTTT
NA	TRBJ1-1	NA	TRBV7-9	CASSPRDGYTEAFF	TGTGCCAGCAGCCCGAGAGACGGATACACTGAAGCTTTCTTT
many	TRBJ1-1	TRBD1	TRBV7-9	CASSFDRVNTEAFF	TGTGCCAGCAGCTTTGACAGGGTAAACACTGAAGCTTTCTTT
many	TRBJ1-2	TRBD1	TRBV29-1	CSVRDRGREDYGYTF	TGCAGCGTTCGGGACAGGGGGCGTGAGGACTATGGCTACACCTTC
many	TRBJ2-2	NA	TRBV28	CASSSGTPGELFF	TGTGCCAGCAGTTCCGGGACACCCGGGGAGCTGTTTTTT
NA	TRBJ2-3	NA	TRBV11-3	CASSPMSRGSGTDTQYF	TGTGCCAGCAGCCCCATGTCCAGGGGAAGCGGCACAGATACGCAGTATTTT
NA	TRBJ2-2	NA	TRBV7-6	CFAGLNTGELFF	TGTTTCGCCGGACTGAACACCGGGGAGCTGTTTTTT
many	TRBJ2-1	NA	TRBV27	CASSFSGVVYNEQFF	TGTGCCAGCAGTTTTAGCGGTGTTGTCTACAATGAGCAGTTCTTC
few	TRBJ1-1	NA	TRBV20-1	CSALGRLNTEAFF	TGCAGTGCCCTGGGACGGTTGAACACTGAAGCTTTCTTT
NA	TRBJ2-1	NA	TRBV14	CASSQGGGLEQFF	TGTGCCAGCAGCCAAGGGGGAGGTTTGGAGCAGTTCTTC
many	TRBJ2-7	NA	TRBV4-2	CASRQDGSQSYEQYF	TGTGCCAGCAGGCAGGACGGGAGTCAGTCCTACGAGCAGTACTTC
NA	TRBJ1-1	NA	TRBV27	CASSYQPRGTEAFF	TGTGCCAGCAGTTATCAACCCAGGGGAACTGAAGCTTTCTTT
many	TRBJ2-1	NA	TRBV6-6	CASSERLINEQFF	TGTGCCAGCAGTGAGAGACTGATCAATGAGCAGTTCTTC
NA	TRBJ1-3	NA	TRBV12-3/TRBV12-4	CASAKPGSSSGNTIYF	TGTGCCAGCGCGAAACCAGGCTCGAGCTCTGGAAACACCATATATTTT
NA	TRBJ2-5	TRBD1	TRBV10-3	CAINSGQGGETQYF	TGTGCCATCAACTCCGGACAGGGCGGGGAGACCCAGTACTTC